This record concerns one TCR beta chain sequence. The antigen is undetermined. This CDR3 is built from 12 residues. CDR1 is SGHVS and CDR2 is FQNEAQ in the germline V gene. Trimming cost V 11 bases and J 1 base, with 10 bases left between them. The data stem from a study of T cell responses to AZD1222 COVID-19 vaccine. General observations from the study: Clonal diversity was possibly underestimated, and the donors were mostly white British, with more females. Baseline testing showed seropositivity in only six AZD1222 recipients. Spike was spanned by vaccine-associated CD4 TCRs, which were dominant at 160-218 and 743-854. Of spike-specific TCRs, nearly half reportedly target regions left unmutated in variants.

TCRdb keeps only in-frame clones here, not all; method: immunoSEQ multiplex PCR. This table holds roughly 110,000 clones, less than 95% found once. The specimen comprised peripheral blood, sampled 28 days after the second AZD1222 dose. This rearrangement joins TRBV7-8 to TRBJ2-3, with D possibly TRBD1 on 5 matching bases. The source is an adult who received the AZD1222 COVID-19 vaccine. For the CDR3, the DNA is TGTGCCGGACAACAGGGCACAGATACGCAGTATTTT. Translated, it gives CAGQQGTDTQYF.